These T cell receptor beta chains were read from a single sample in a study of beta chain features in type 1 diabetes. Some clones are missing from TCRdb's copy, which holds only in-frame ones; the method was immunoSEQ multiplex PCR. The sample yields hundreds of thousands of clones, 11% to 15% seen once. Sequencing used naive CD4+ T cells from blood. These receptors came from a man aged 18-30 years with type 1 diabetes. The CDR3 runs from the conserved cysteine through the conserved F or W. The D gene is left open where the match is weak. Rows give clone size only sometimes, using once, few, many, or a class for an expanded clone.

j_call,d_call,v_call,clone_size,cdr3_aa,cdr3_nt
TRBJ1-4,.,TRBV15,.,CATSRDGGEKLFF,TGTGCCACCAGCAGGGATGGAGGGGAAAAACTGTTTTTT
TRBJ2-1,.,TRBV29-1,few,CSVGSGQGGFNEQFF,TGCAGCGTTGGATCAGGGCAGGGGGGGTTCAATGAGCAGTTCTTC
TRBJ1-2,.,TRBV13,few,CASSLGRPNYGYTF,TGTGCCAGCAGCTTGGGGCGTCCTAACTATGGCTACACCTTC
TRBJ2-3,.,TRBV4-3,few,CASSQGVTDTQYF,TGCGCCAGCAGCCAAGGGGTCACAGATACGCAGTATTTT
TRBJ2-5,TRBD2,TRBV29-1,few,CCVDVRLAGWMETQYF,TGCTGCGTTGATGTGCGGCTAGCGGGATGGATGGAGACCCAGTACTTC
TRBJ1-2,.,TRBV30,few,CAWRVTVNYGYTF,TGTGCCTGGAGGGTGACAGTCAACTATGGCTACACCTTC
TRBJ1-1,.,TRBV5-1,.,CASSLWDMNTEAFF,TGCGCCAGCAGCTTGTGGGATATGAACACTGAAGCTTTCTTT
TRBJ2-3,.,TRBV7-2,few,CASSRTDTQYF,TGTGCCAGCAGCCGAACAGATACGCAGTATTTT
TRBJ2-7,.,TRBV28,.,CASRAVEQYF,TGTGCCAGCAGGGCAGTCGAGCAGTACTTC
TRBJ2-6,.,TRBV9,.,CASSYSSGANVLTF,TGTGCCAGCAGTTATAGCTCTGGGGCCAACGTCCTGACTTTC
TRBJ2-6,TRBD1,TRBV18,.,CASSAGQGAANVLTF,TGTGCCAGCTCAGCCGGACAGGGGGCGGCCAACGTCCTGACTTTC
TRBJ2-1,.,TRBV9,.,CASSVTVYNEQFF,TGTGCCAGCAGCGTCACAGTATACAATGAGCAGTTCTTC
TRBJ2-5,.,TRBV5-1,.,CASSLGMEETQYF,TGCGCCAGCAGCTTGGGCATGGAAGAGACCCAGTACTTC
TRBJ1-2,.,TRBV18,few,CASSPPRGVGGYTF,TGTGCCAGCTCACCCCCCCGGGGAGTAGGCGGCTACACCTTC
TRBJ1-1,TRBD1,TRBV5-1,.,CASSPTGLTEAFF,TGCGCCAGCAGCCCGACAGGGCTCACTGAAGCTTTCTTT
TRBJ2-5,TRBD2,TRBV27,.,CASSRGRPSETQYF,TGTGCCAGCAGCCGCGGGAGGCCCAGTGAGACCCAGTACTTC
TRBJ2-1,.,TRBV21-1,few,CASSKAGRVTGTSGIREQFF,TGTGCCAGCAGCAAAGCGGGACGGGTTACCGGGACTAGCGGGATTCGGGAGCAGTTCTTC
TRBJ2-1,.,TRBV7-2,few,CASSANSRSYNEQFF,TGTGCCAGCAGCGCAAATAGCCGCTCCTACAATGAGCAGTTCTTC
TRBJ2-5,.,TRBV7-2,.,CASSLVSPRETQYF,TGTGCCAGCAGCTTAGTAAGCCCCCGAGAGACCCAGTACTTC
TRBJ2-2,TRBD2,TRBV2,few,CASSHPSGDTGELFF,TGTGCCAGCAGCCATCCCAGCGGGGACACCGGGGAGCTGTTTTTT
TRBJ2-7,.,TRBV4-2,.,CASSQDRGGTYEQYF,TGTGCCAGCAGCCAAGACAGGGGGGGAACCTACGAGCAGTACTTC
TRBJ1-1,.,TRBV25-1,.,CASSEFGWATEAFF,TGTGCCAGCAGTGAATTCGGGTGGGCTACTGAAGCTTTCTTT
TRBJ1-4,.,TRBV4-2,.,CASSPEGQGEEKLFF,TGTGCCAGCAGCCCCGAGGGCCAGGGCGAAGAAAAACTGTTTTTT
TRBJ2-4,.,TRBV19,.,CASSAVVLAKNIQYF,TGTGCCAGTAGCGCCGTAGTACTAGCCAAAAACATTCAGTACTTC
TRBJ2-7,.,TRBV4-2,few,CASSQESLGYEQYF,TGTGCCAGCAGCCAAGAGTCGTTGGGCTACGAGCAGTACTTC
TRBJ1-1,.,TRBV5-4,few,CASSPNIRRDTEAFF,TGTGCCAGCAGCCCGAATATTCGAAGAGACACTGAAGCTTTCTTT
TRBJ1-1,.,TRBV10-3,.,CAISESPGSDTEAFF,TGTGCCATCAGTGAGTCGCCAGGGAGCGACACTGAAGCTTTCTTT
TRBJ2-7,TRBD2,TRBV7-9,.,CASSKLAGIYEQYF,TGTGCCAGCAGCAAACTAGCGGGGATCTACGAGCAGTACTTC
TRBJ2-4,TRBD2,TRBV18,few,CASSPPGSGGRNIQYF,TGTGCCAGCTCACCACCTGGTAGCGGGGGACGAAACATTCAGTACTTC
TRBJ1-1,.,TRBV28,.,CASSLGTPNTEAFF,TGTGCCAGCAGCCTCGGGACACCGAACACTGAAGCTTTCTTT
TRBJ1-1,.,TRBV25-1,few,CASSPAGMNTEAFF,TGTGCCAGCAGTCCTGCAGGCATGAACACTGAAGCTTTCTTT
TRBJ2-7,.,TRBV4-1,few,CASSHPLTGEQYF,TGCGCCAGCAGCCATCCCCTCACAGGGGAGCAGTACTTC
TRBJ2-7,TRBD1,TRBV5-4,few,CASSLTGGTYEQYF,TGTGCCAGCAGCCTAACAGGGGGGACCTACGAGCAGTACTTC
TRBJ2-1,.,TRBV30,few,CAWGNGAEQFF,TGTGCCTGGGGGAACGGGGCGGAGCAGTTCTTC
TRBJ1-1,TRBD1,TRBV29-1,.,CSVVQGRTEAFF,TGCAGCGTAGTACAGGGGAGAACTGAAGCTTTCTTT
TRBJ2-3,TRBD2,TRBV7-2,.,CASSPALAGSTDTQYF,TGTGCCAGCAGCCCCGCACTAGCGGGGAGCACAGATACGCAGTATTTT
TRBJ1-6,.,TRBV29-1,.,CSVAWGQENSPLHF,TGCAGCGTTGCATGGGGGCAGGAGAATTCACCCCTCCACTTT
TRBJ1-3,TRBD1,TRBV29-1,few,CSAIQGAASGNTIYF,TGCAGCGCTATACAGGGGGCCGCCTCTGGAAACACCATATATTTT
TRBJ1-1,.,TRBV9,.,CASSARGTEAFF,TGTGCCAGCAGCGCAAGGGGTACTGAAGCTTTCTTT
TRBJ2-2,TRBD2,TRBV12-5,few,CASGFGDGRHTGELFF,TGTGCTAGTGGTTTCGGGGACGGGAGGCACACCGGGGAGCTGTTTTTT
TRBJ2-1,.,TRBV5-1,.,CASSWGSSYNEQFF,TGCGCCAGCAGTTGGGGGAGCTCCTACAATGAGCAGTTCTTC
TRBJ2-1,TRBD2,TRBV6-5,few,CASSYSLAASVNEQFF,TGTGCCAGCAGTTACTCGCTAGCGGCCTCAGTCAATGAGCAGTTCTTC
TRBJ1-2,TRBD1,TRBV9,few,CASSRTGESYGYTF,TGTGCCAGCTCACGAACAGGGGAGTCCTATGGCTACACCTTC
TRBJ2-5,.,TRBV20-1,.,CSAPQETQYF,TGCAGTGCTCCGCAAGAGACCCAGTACTTC
TRBJ2-3,TRBD1,TRBV14,few,CASSQQGATDTQYF,TGTGCCAGCAGCCAGCAGGGGGCCACAGATACGCAGTATTTT